This T cell receptor beta chain is from a study of molecular identifiers for immune sequencing clone quantification. This clonotype was seen at least ten times. What it recognizes is unknown. Findings and limits, study-wide: Sizes of highly expanded clones could be underestimated through identical TCRs sharing a barcode.

The length of the CDR3 is 21 residues. V lost 5 bases to trimming and J lost 0 bases; unmatched junction nucleotides: 18. Germline lookup yields CDR1 MNHEY and CDR2 SVGEGT. Naive CD8 T cells underwent sorting with the CD8+CD4-CCR7+CD45RA+ definition. Generation of bulk TCR libraries relied on previously described methods and listed TCR primers. TCRdb analysed the PCR reads with MiXCR anew, one entry per CDR3 protein. This table has 85,000 to 100,000 distinct CDR3 sequences, 21% appearing once. The origin of this receptor is a human donor in good health. Some libraries in this study had Jurkat cell RNA spiked in. The V gene is TRBV6-2 or TRBV6-3, the J gene TRBJ2-6, with 8 bases lining up with TRBD1. Sequencing input: naive CD8+ T cells from blood, with Jurkat cell RNA spiked in. Noted subset: FACS-sorted CD8+CD4-CCR7+CD45RA+ naive T cells. The CDR3 coding sequence is TGTGCCAGCAGTCACGGATCCAGAATGGACAGGGAATACTCTGGGGCCAACGTCCTGACTTTC. It translates to CASSHGSRMDREYSGANVLTF.